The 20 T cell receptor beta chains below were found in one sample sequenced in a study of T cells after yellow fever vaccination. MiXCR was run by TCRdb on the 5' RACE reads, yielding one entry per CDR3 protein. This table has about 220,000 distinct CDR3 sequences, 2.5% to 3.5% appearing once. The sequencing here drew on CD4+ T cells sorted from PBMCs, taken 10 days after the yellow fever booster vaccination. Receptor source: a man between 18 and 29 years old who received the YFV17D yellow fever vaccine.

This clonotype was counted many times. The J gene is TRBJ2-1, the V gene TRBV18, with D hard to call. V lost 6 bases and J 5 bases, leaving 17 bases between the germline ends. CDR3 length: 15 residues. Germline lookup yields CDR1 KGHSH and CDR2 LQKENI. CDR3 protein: CASSPAVGYNNEQFF. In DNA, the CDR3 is TGTGCCAGCTCCCCCGCCGTCGGATACAACAATGAGCAGTTCTTC.

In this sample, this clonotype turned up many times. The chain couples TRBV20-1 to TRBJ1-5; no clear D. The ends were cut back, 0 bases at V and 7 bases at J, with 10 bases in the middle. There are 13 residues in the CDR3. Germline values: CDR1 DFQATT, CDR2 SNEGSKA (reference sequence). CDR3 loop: CSARDKVNQPQHF. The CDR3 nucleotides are TGCAGTGCTAGAGATAAAGTAAACCAGCCCCAGCATTTT.

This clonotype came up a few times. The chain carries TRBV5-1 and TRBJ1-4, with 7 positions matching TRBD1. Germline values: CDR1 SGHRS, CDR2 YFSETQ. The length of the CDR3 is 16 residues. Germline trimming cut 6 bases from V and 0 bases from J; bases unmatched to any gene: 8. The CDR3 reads CASTRTGPATNEKLFF. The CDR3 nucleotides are TGCGCCAGCACCCGGACAGGCCCCGCAACTAATGAAAAACTGTTTTTT.

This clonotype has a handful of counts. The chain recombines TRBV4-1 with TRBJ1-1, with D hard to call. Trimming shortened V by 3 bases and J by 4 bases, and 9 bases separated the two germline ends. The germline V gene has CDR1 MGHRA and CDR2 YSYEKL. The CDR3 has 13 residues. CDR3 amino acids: CASSQAPGTEAFF. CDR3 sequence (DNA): TGCGCCAGCAGCCAGGCCCCCGGCACTGAAGCTTTCTTT.

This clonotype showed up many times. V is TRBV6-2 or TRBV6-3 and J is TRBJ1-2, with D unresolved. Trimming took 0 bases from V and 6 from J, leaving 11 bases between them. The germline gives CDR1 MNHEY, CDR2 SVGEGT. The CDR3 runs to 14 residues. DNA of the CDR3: TGTGCCAGCAGTTACTCGCGCAGGACGGATGGCTACACCTTC. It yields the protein CASSYSRRTDGYTF.

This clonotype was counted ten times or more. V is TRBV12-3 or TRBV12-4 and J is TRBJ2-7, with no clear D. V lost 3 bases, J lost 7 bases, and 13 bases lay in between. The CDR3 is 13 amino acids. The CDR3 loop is CASSLSISWEQYV. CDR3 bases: TGTGCCAGCAGTTTGTCTATTTCCTGGGAGCAGTACGTC.

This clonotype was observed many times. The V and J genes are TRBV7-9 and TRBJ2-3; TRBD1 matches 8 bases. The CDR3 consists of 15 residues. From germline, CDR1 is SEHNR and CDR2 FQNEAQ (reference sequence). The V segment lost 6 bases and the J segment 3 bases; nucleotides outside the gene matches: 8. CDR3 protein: CASSLQGVSTDTQYF. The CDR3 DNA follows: TGTGCCAGCAGTCTACAGGGGGTGTCGACAGATACGCAGTATTTT.

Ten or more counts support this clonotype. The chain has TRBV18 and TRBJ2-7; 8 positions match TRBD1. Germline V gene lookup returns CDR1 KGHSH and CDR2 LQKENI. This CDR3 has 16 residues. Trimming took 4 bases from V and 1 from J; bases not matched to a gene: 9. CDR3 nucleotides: TGTGCCAGCTCACGCAGGGGGCTCCCCGGATCCTACGAGCAGTACTTC. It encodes CASSRRGLPGSYEQYF.

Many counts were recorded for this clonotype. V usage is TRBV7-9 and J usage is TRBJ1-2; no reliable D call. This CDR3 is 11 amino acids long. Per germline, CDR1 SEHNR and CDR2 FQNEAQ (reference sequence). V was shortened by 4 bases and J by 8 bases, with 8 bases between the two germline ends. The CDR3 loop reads CASSSAVGYTF. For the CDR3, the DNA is TGTGCCAGCAGCTCGGCGGTAGGCTACACCTTC. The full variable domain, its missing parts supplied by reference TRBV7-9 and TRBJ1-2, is DTGVSQNPRHKITKRGQNVTFRCDPISEHNRLYWYRQTLGQGPEFLTYFQNEAQLEKSRLLSDRFSAERPKGSFSTLEIQRTEQGDSAMYLCASSSAVGYTFGSGTRLTVV.

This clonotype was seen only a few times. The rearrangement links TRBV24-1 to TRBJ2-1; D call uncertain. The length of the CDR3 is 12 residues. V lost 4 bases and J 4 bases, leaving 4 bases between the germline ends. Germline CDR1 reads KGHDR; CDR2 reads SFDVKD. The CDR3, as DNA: TGTGCCACCAGTGACCCTTACAATGAGCAGTTCTTC. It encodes CATSDPYNEQFF.

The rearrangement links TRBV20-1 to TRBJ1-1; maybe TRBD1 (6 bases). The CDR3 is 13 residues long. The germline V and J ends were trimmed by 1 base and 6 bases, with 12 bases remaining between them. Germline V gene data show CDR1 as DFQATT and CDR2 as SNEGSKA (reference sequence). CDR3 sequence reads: CSARGTVTAEAFF. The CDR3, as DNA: TGCAGTGCTAGAGGGACAGTAACGGCTGAAGCTTTCTTT.

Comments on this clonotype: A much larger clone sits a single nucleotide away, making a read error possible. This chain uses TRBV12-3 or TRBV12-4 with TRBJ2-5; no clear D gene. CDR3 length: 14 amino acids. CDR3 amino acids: CACSFALVKETQYF. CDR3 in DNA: TGTGCCTGCAGTTTCGCGTTGGTGAAAGAGACCCAGTACTTC.

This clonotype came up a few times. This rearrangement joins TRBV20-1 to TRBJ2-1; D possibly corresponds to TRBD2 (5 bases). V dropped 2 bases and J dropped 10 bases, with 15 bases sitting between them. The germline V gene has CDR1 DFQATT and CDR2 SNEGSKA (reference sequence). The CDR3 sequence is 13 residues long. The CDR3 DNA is TGCAGTGCTAGACGCGCCGCCCTAGCAGAGCAGTTCTTC. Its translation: CSARRAALAEQFF.

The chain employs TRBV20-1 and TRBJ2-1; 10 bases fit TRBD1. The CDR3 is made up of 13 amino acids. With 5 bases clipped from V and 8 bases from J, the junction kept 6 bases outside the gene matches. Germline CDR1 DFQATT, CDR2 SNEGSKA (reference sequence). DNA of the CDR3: TGCAGTGCTCCGGGACAGGGGTTCGATGAGCAGTTCTTC. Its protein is CSAPGQGFDEQFF.

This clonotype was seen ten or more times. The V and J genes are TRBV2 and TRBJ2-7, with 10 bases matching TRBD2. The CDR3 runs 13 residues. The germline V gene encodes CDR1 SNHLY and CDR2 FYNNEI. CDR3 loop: CASSEAGLAGAHV. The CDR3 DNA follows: TGTGCCAGCAGTGAAGCGGGCCTAGCGGGGGCCCACGTA.

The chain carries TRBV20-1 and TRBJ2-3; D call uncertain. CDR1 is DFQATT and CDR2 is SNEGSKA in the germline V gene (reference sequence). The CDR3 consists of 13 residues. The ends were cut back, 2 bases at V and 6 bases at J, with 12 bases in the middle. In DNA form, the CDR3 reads TGCAGTGCTAGATCTCTAAACGGCGATACGCAGTATTTT. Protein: CSARSLNGDTQYF.

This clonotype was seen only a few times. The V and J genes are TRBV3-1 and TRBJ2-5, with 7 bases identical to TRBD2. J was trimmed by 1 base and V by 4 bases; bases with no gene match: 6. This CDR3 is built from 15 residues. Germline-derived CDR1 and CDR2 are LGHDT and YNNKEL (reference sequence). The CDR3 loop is CASSRRDYLQETQYF. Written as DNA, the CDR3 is TGTGCCAGCAGCCGCCGGGACTACCTCCAAGAGACCCAGTACTTC.

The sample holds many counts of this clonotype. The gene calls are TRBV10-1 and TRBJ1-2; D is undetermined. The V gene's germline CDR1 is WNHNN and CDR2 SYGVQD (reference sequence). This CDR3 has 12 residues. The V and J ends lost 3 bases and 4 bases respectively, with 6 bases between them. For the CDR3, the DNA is TGCGCCAGCAGTGAAGACTTCTATGGCTACACCTTC. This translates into CASSEDFYGYTF.

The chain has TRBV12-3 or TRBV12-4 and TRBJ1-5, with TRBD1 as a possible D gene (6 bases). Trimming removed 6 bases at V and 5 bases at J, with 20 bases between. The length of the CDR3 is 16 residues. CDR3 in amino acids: CASSSGRGRLDQPQHF. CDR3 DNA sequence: TGTGCCAGCAGCTCCGGGCGGGGGCGTCTAGATCAGCCCCAGCATTTT.

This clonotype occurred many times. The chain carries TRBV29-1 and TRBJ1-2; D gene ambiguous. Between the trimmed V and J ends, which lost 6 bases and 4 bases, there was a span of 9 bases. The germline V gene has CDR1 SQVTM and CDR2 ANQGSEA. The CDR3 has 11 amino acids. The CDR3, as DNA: TGCAGCGTGGGTCTTACCTATGGCTACACCTTC. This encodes CSVGLTYGYTF.